This TCR beta chain was recovered during a study of Ad26.COV2.S vaccination and SARS-CoV-2 variants. For the study at large: In the study, Ad26.COV2.S was injected intramuscularly once, or twice 56 days apart.

Only a few counts were recorded for this clone. Antigen unknown. Here immunoSEQ multiplex PCR was the method, and the copy in TCRdb shows in-frame clones only, minus some. The data contain around 450,000 clones, 89% of them singletons. Germline V CDR1 and CDR2: SGHTA, FQGNSA. The CDR3 totals 14 residues. V was clipped by 6 bases and J by 7 bases, with 13 bases between them. Overall study findings and caveats: Recipients of vaccine and of placebo showed similar breadth of their non-spike TCR repertoires.

Sample treatment: some 19 received Ad26.COV2.S at low or high dose, single or two shots; 5 received placebo; per-sample allocation not given. Repertoires come from day 63 after the first vaccine or placebo injection. In the vaccine, an Ad26 vector expressed the SARS-CoV-2 spike of the Wuhan strain. The chain employs TRBV7-2 and TRBJ1-6; D gene uncertain. This sample comprised peripheral blood, obtained in a trial of Ad26.COV2.S vaccine versus placebo. This clonotype was obtained from a person aged 18 to 59 who received the Ad26.COV2.S COVID-19 vaccine or a placebo. CDR3 in amino acids: CASRSGSPNSPLHF. In nucleotides, the CDR3 is TGTGCCAGCAGATCTGGGAGTCCCAATTCACCCCTCCACTTT.